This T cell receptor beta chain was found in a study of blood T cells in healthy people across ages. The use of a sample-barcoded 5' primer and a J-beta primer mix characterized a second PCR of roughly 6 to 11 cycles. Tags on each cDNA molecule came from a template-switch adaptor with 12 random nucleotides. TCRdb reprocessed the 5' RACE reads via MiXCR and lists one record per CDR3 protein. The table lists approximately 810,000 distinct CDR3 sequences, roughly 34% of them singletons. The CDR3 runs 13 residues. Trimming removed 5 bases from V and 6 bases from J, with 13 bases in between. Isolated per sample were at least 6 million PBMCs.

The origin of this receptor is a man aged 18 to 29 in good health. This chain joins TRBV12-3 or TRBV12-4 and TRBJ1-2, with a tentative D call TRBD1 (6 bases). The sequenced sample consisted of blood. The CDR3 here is CASSVYGGHGYTF. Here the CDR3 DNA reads TGTGCCAGCAGTGTATATGGGGGGCATGGCTACACCTTC.